The 16 T cell receptor beta chains presented below share a single source sample, sequenced in a study of shared clonotypes between healthy human individuals. This table comes from immunoSEQ multiplex PCR, and its TCRdb copy is limited to in-frame clones, with some not included. This sample carries millions of clones, about 94% of them seen once, and the ten largest clones take 1% to 1.3%. Naivety among CD8 cells was defined by CD45RO negativity and positive CCR7 selection, thereby excluding terminally differentiated effector memory CD45RA+ cells. Sequenced: naive CD8+ T cells sorted from blood. Receptors originate from a man aged 18 to 30 in good health.

About this clone itself: The sample holds other DNA sequences that translate to the same CDR3. The chain carries TRBV5-4 and TRBJ2-7; D not resolved. Germline V gene lookup returns CDR1 SGHNT and CDR2 YYREEE (reference sequence). Trimming cost V 3 bases and J 2 bases, with 6 bases left between them. This CDR3 has 12 residues. The CDR3 region has the DNA TGTGCCAGCAGCTCCGGACCCTACGAGCAGTACTTC. Translated: CASSSGPYEQYF.

The V gene is TRBV15, the J gene TRBJ1-5; TRBD1 is a possible D gene (6 bases). The CDR3 consists of 14 residues. In germline, CDR1 is LNHNV, CDR2 YYDKDF (reference sequence). V lost 1 base to trimming and J lost 5 bases, with 9 bases between them. The CDR3 is CATSRGTEDQPQHF. The CDR3 nucleotides are TGTGCCACCAGCAGAGGGACAGAGGATCAGCCCCAGCATTTT.

The chain has TRBV6-5 and TRBJ2-7; TRBD2 matches 8 bases. The CDR3 is 16 amino acids. The V and J ends lost 2 bases and 5 bases, in that order; junction bases with no gene match: 11. Germline CDR1 and CDR2: MNHEY and SVGAGI. The CDR3 DNA reads TGTGCCAGCAGTTACGGCGGGGGGCGCGCTCTGGACGAGCAGTACTTC. Amino acids: CASSYGGGRALDEQYF.

The J gene is TRBJ2-5, the V gene TRBV9; the D gene is possibly TRBD2 (6 bases). CDR1 is SGDLS, CDR2 YYNGEE, per germline. This CDR3 spans 14 amino acids. Trimming pared 3 bases from V and 9 bases from J, leaving 18 bases between. The CDR3 spells CASSAGGSPRAQYF. CDR3 bases: TGTGCCAGCAGCGCCGGGGGTTCCCCAAGGGCCCAGTACTTC.

The gene calls are TRBV12-5 and TRBJ2-1; 9 bases fit TRBD1. Germline V gene data show CDR1 as LGHNT and CDR2 as FRNRAP. CDR3 size: 15 residues. V was clipped by 6 bases and J by 8 bases; unmatched bases: 11. The CDR3 loop is CASGTGTGFLYEQFF. The CDR3 bases are TGTGCTAGTGGCACCGGGACAGGGTTTTTATATGAGCAGTTCTTC.

As concerns this clone: This specimen includes other DNA sequences encoding the same CDR3. The rearrangement links TRBV6-1 to TRBJ1-6; no definite D call. The CDR3 is 13 residues long. Germline CDR1 reads MNHNS; CDR2 reads SASEGT. Trimming left V 3 bases short and J 4 bases short, with 4 bases between. The CDR3 DNA follows: TGTGCCAGCAGTGACAGTTATAATTCACCCCTCCACTTT. Protein product: CASSDSYNSPLHF.

CDR3 amino acids: CASSPTTGLQPQHF. The CDR3 DNA reads TGTGCCAGCAGTCCTACGACAGGGCTTCAGCCCCAGCATTTT. V usage is TRBV27 and J usage is TRBJ1-5; 7 bases match TRBD1. The CDR3 loop spans 14 amino acids. The trim removed 5 bases at V and 6 bases at J, leaving 7 bases unmatched. Germline CDR1 MNHEY, CDR2 SMNVEV (reference sequence).

V usage is TRBV7-9 and J usage is TRBJ2-1; tentative D call: TRBD2 (6 bases). The CDR3 has 13 amino acids. Looked up from germline, CDR1 is SEHNR and CDR2 is FQNEAQ (reference sequence). The ends were cut back, 8 bases at V and 3 bases at J, with 11 bases in the middle. CDR3 sequence reads: CASGGFDYNEQFF. The CDR3 coding sequence is TGTGCCAGCGGGGGGTTCGACTACAATGAGCAGTTCTTC.

J is TRBJ1-1 and V is TRBV27; a weak D match, TRBD1 (6 bases). CDR3 size: 15 residues. Trimming took 2 bases from V and 5 from J, leaving 15 bases between them. Germline CDR1 and CDR2: MNHEY and SMNVEV (reference sequence). This chain's CDR3 is CASSLVRGAGTEAFF. The CDR3 coding sequence is TGTGCCAGCAGTTTAGTAAGGGGGGCAGGGACTGAAGCTTTCTTT.

The genes are TRBV28 and TRBJ1-1; possibly TRBD1 for D (6 bases). Trimming pared 2 bases from V and 3 bases from J, leaving 16 bases between. Per the germline V gene, CDR1 is MDHEN and CDR2 is SYDVKM. This CDR3 has 16 residues. The CDR3 here is CASSLIAGEGDTEAFF. For the CDR3, the DNA is TGTGCCAGCAGTTTAATTGCAGGGGAAGGGGACACTGAAGCTTTCTTT.

The chain recombines TRBV7-9 with TRBJ2-7; possible D gene TRBD1, 5 bases. The V gene's germline CDR1 is SEHNR and CDR2 FQNEAQ (reference sequence). The CDR3 extends over 15 amino acids. Trimming pared 5 bases from V and 0 bases from J, leaving 14 bases between. Here the CDR3 DNA reads TGTGCCAGCAGCCTCCCGGCAGGGTCCTCCTACGAGCAGTACTTC. This encodes CASSLPAGSSYEQYF.

The V gene is TRBV5-4, the J gene TRBJ1-1, with TRBD1 matching over 8 bases. V was pared by 7 bases and J by 3 bases, with 8 bases of the junction left unmatched. Germline V gene data show CDR1 as SGHNT and CDR2 as YYREEE (reference sequence). CDR3 length equals 14 residues. This chain's CDR3 is CASDQGTGYTEAFF. CDR3 DNA: TGTGCCAGCGATCAGGGGACAGGCTACACTGAAGCTTTCTTT.

The rearrangement joins TRBV4-1 to TRBJ2-3, with D unresolved. CDR3 length equals 17 residues. CDR1 MGHRA and CDR2 YSYEKL come from the germline V gene. V was pared by 1 base and J by 5 bases, with 19 bases between. The CDR3 region has the DNA TGCGCCAGCAGCCAAGCCCCGTGGTCTGGTTCAAAAGATACGCAGTATTTT. Its protein is CASSQAPWSGSKDTQYF.

V is TRBV7-9 and J is TRBJ2-5; possible D gene TRBD1, 5 bases. The CDR3 spans 14 residues. V was pared by 5 bases and J by 1 base, with 11 bases between. Germline CDR1 SEHNR, CDR2 FQNEAQ (reference sequence). In DNA form, the CDR3 reads TGTGCCAGCAGCGCGGACATGCCCCAAGAGACCCAGTACTTC. It translates to CASSADMPQETQYF.

The chain has TRBV19 and TRBJ2-5; the match to TRBD1 covers 8 bases. Per germline, CDR1 LNHDA and CDR2 SQIVND (reference sequence). The CDR3 has 15 residues. Trimming took 4 bases from V and 5 from J; bases not matched to a gene: 9. This CDR3 is CASSNGQGADETQYF. The CDR3 DNA sequence: TGTGCCAGTAGTAATGGACAGGGTGCCGATGAGACCCAGTACTTC.

The V call is TRBV5-4, the J call TRBJ2-7; D call uncertain. The germline V gene encodes CDR1 SGHNT and CDR2 YYREEE (reference sequence). Trimming pared 1 base from V and 2 bases from J, leaving 13 bases between. The CDR3 sequence is 15 residues long. CDR3 DNA sequence: TGTGCCAGCAGCTTGAGGGTTGGATCGGCCTACGAGCAGTACTTC. This translates into CASSLRVGSAYEQYF. Looking up the rest from reference TRBV5-4 and TRBJ2-7 gives the full variable domain: ETGVTQSPTHLIKTRGQQVTLRCSSQSGHNTVSWYQQALGQGPQFIFQYYREEENGRGNFPPRFSGLQFPNYSSELNVNALELDDSALYLCASSLRVGSAYEQYFGPGTRLTVT.